This section outlines one T cell receptor (beta chain) sequence together with its context. The sample belongs to a study of OX40 agonist ivuxolimab in advanced cancers. Trimming took 6 bases from V and 1 from J, leaving 9 bases between them. The CDR3 loop spans 14 amino acids. The V gene's germline CDR1 is LNHDA and CDR2 SQIVND (reference sequence). TCRdb's copy holds only in-frame clones and misses some; the assay was immunoSEQ multiplex PCR. The table lists about 85,000 clones, around 86% of them singletons. The source of this sequence is an adult with an advanced solid tumor such as melanoma, head and neck, liver or kidney cancer. The source was CD4+ or CD8+ T cells sorted from blood, collected in a trial of the OX40 agonist ivuxolimab. V usage is TRBV19 and J usage is TRBJ1-4; D is unclear. The CDR3 DNA sequence: TGTGCCAGTAGCCCTCAGAAAACTAATGAAAAACTGTTTTTT. Translation: CASSPQKTNEKLFF.